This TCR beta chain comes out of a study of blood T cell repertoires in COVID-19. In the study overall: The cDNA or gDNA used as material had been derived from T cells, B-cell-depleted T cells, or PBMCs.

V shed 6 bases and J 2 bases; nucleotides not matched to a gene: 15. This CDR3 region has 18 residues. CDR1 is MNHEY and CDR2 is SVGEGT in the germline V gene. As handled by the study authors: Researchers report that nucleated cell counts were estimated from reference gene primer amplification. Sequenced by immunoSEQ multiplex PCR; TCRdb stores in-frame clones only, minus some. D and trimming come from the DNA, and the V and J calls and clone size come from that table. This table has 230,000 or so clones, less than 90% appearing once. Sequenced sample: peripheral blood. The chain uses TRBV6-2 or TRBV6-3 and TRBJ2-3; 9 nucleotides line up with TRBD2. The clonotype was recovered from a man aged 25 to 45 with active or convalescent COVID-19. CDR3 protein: CASSNPTGVAGDTDTQYF. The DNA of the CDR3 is TGTGCCAGCAGCAACCCGACGGGGGTAGCGGGGGACACAGATACGCAGTATTTT.